The subject of this entry is one T cell receptor beta chain. This sample was taken from a study of blood T cell repertoires in COVID-19. Study background: The analysed material was cDNA or gDNA that came from T cells, B-cell-depleted T cells, or PBMCs.

Trimming removed 1 base from V and 8 bases from J; junction bases left unmatched: 9. The CDR3 spans 15 residues. Germline CDR1 and CDR2: LGHNA and YNFKEQ. Method: immunoSEQ multiplex PCR; TCRdb's copy keeps in-frame clones and lacks some. The sample shows roughly 53,000 clones, around 76% of them seen only once. The TCR sequence derives from a man aged 50 to 59 with active or convalescent COVID-19. The gene calls are TRBV4-2 and TRBJ1-2; 8 bases are a match to TRBD1. The sample consisted of peripheral blood. CDR3 loop: CASSQGQQGDEGYTF. CDR3 DNA sequence: TGTGCCAGCAGCCAAGGACAACAGGGGGATGAGGGCTACACCTTC.